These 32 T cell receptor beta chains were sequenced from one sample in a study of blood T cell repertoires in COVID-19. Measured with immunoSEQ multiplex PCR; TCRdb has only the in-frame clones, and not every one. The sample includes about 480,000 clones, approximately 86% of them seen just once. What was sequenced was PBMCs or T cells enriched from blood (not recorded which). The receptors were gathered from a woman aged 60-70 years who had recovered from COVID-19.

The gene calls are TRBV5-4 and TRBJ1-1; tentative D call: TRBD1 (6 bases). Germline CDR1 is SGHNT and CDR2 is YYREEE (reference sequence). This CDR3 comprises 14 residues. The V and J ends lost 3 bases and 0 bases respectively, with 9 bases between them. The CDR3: CASSSRQVNTEAFF. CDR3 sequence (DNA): TGTGCCAGCAGCTCCCGACAGGTGAACACTGAAGCTTTCTTT.

CDR3 loop: CASIHPGVGEKLFF. CDR3 DNA: TGTGCCAGCATTCACCCTGGAGTTGGGGAAAAACTGTTTTTT. This sequence joins TRBV28 and TRBJ1-4; D gene ambiguous. V was clipped by 7 bases and J by 8 bases, with 17 bases between them. The length of the CDR3 is 14 residues. From germline, CDR1 is MDHEN and CDR2 SYDVKM.

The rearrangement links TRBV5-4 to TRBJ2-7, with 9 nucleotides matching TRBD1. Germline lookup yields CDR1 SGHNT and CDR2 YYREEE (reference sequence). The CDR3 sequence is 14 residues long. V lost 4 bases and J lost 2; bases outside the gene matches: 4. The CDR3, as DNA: TGTGCCAGCAGCGTCCGGGACAGGGCCTACGAGCAGTACTTC. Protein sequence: CASSVRDRAYEQYF.

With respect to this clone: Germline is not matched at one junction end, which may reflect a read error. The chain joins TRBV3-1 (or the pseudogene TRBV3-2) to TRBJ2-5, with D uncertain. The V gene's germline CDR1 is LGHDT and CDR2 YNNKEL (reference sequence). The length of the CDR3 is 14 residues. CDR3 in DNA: TGTGCCAACAGCCAAGAAACTGGCCAAGAGACCCAGTACTTC. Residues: CANSQETGQETQYF.

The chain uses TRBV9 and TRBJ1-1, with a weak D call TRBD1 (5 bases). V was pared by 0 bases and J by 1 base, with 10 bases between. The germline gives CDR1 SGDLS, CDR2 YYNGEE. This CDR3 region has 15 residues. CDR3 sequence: CASSVGGRANTEAFF. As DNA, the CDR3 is TGTGCCAGCAGCGTAGGTGGCAGGGCGAACACTGAAGCTTTCTTT.

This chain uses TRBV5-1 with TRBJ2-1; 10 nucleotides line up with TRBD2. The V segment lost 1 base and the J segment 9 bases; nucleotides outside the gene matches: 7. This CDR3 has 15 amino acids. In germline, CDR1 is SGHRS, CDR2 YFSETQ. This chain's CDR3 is CASSLWSSGGGEQFF. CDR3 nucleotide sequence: TGCGCCAGCAGCTTGTGGTCTAGCGGGGGTGGTGAGCAGTTCTTC. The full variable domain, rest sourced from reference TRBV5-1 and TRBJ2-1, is KAGVTQTPRYLIKTRGQQVTLSCSPISGHRSVSWYQQTPGQGLQFLFEYFSETQRNKGNFPGRFSGRQFSNSRSEMNVSTLELGDSALYLCASSLWSSGGGEQFFGPGTRLTVL.

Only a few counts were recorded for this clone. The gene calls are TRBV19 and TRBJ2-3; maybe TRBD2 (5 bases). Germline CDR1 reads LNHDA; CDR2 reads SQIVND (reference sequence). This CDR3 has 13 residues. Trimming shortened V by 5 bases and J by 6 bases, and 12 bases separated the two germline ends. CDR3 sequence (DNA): TGTGCCAGTAGTCGGAAACTAGAGGATACGCAGTATTTT. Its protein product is CASSRKLEDTQYF.

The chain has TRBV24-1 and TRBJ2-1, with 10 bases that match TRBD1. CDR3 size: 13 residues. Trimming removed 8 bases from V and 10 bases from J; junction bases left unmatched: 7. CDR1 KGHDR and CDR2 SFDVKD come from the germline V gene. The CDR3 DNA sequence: TGTGCCACCAAGACAGGGGGCTGGGGCGAGCAGTTCTTC. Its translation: CATKTGGWGEQFF.

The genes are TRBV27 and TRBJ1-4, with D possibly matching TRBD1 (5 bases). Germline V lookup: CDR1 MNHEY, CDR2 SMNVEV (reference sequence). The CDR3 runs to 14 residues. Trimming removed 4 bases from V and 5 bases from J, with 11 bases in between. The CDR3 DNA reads TGTGCCAGCAGTTCCGCGGGGGGGAATGAAAAACTGTTTTTT. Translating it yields CASSSAGGNEKLFF.

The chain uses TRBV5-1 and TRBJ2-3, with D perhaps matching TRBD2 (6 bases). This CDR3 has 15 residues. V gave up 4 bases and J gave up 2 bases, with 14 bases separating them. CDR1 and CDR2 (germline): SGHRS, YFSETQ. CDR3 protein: CASSGGDPYTDTQYF. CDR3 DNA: TGCGCCAGCAGCGGAGGGGACCCCTACACAGATACGCAGTATTTT.

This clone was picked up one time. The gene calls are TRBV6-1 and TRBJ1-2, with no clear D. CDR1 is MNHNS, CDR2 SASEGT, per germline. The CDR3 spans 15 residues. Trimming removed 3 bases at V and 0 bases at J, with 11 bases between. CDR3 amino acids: CASSDLQRANYGYTF. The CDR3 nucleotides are TGTGCCAGCAGTGATCTACAGAGAGCTAACTATGGCTACACCTTC.

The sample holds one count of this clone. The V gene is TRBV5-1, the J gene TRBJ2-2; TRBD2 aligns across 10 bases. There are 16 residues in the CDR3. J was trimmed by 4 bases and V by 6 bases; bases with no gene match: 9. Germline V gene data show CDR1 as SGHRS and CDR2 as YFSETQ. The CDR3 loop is CASNHGTSVFTGELFF. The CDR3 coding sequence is TGCGCCAGCAACCACGGGACTAGCGTGTTCACCGGGGAGCTGTTTTTT.

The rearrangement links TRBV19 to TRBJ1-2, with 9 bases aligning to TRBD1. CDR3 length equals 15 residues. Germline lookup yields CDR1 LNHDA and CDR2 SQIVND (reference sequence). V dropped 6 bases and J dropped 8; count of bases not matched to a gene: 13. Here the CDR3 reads CASRGTRGQGLGYTF. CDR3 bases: TGTGCCAGTAGAGGAACTAGGGGACAGGGCCTAGGCTACACCTTC. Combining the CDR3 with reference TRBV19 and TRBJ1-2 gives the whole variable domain DGGITQSPKYLFRKEGQNVTLSCEQNLNHDAMYWYRQDPGQGLRLIYYSQIVNDFQKGDIAEGYSVSREKKESFPLTVTSAQKNPTAFYLCASRGTRGQGLGYTFGSGTRLTVV.

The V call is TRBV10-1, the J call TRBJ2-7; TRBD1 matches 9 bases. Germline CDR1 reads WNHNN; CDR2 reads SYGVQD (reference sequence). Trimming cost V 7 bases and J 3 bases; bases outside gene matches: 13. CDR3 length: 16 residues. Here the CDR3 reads CASTRDRVFCCYEQYF. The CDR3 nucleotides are TGCGCCAGCACTAGGGACAGGGTTTTCTGCTGCTACGAGCAGTACTTC.

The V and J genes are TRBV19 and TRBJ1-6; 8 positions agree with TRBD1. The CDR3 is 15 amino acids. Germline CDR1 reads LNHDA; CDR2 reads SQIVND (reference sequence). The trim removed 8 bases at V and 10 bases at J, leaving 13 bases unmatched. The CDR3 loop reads CASAHRGVMGSPLHF. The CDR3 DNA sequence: TGTGCCAGTGCCCACAGGGGGGTAATGGGGTCACCCCTCCACTTT.

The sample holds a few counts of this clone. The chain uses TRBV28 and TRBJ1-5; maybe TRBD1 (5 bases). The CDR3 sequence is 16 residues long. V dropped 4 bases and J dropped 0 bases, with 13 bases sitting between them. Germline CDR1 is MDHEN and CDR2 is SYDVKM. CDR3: CASSYKQVYSNQPQHF. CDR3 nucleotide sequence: TGTGCCAGCAGTTACAAACAGGTATATAGCAATCAGCCCCAGCATTTT.

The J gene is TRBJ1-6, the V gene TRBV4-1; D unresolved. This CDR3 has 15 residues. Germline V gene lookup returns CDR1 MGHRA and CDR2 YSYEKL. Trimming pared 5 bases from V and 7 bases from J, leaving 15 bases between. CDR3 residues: CASSAGYPTNSPLHF. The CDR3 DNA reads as TGCGCCAGCAGCGCAGGTTATCCCACCAATTCACCCCTCCACTTT.

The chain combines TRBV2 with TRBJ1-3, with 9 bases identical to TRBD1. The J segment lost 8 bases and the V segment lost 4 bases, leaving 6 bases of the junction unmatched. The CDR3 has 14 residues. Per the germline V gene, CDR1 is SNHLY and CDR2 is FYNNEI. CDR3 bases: TGTGCCAGCAGTGGGACAGGGGTTTCTGACACCATATATTTT. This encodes CASSGTGVSDTIYF.

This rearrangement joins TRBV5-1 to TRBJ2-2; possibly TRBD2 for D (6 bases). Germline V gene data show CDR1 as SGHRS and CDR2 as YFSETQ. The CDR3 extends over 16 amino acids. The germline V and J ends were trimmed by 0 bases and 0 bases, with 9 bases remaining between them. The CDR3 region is CASSLVGGSNTGELFF. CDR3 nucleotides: TGCGCCAGCAGCTTGGTCGGGGGATCGAACACCGGGGAGCTGTTTTTT.

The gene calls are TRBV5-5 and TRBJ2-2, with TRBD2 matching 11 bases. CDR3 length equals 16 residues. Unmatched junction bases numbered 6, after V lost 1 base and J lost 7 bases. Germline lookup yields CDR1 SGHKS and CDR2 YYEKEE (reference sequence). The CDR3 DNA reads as TGTGCCAGCAGCTTGTATAGCGGGGGGGCAATCGGGGAGCTGTTTTTT. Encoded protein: CASSLYSGGAIGELFF. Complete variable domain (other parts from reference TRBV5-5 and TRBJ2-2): DAGVTQSPTHLIKTRGQQVTLRCSPISGHKSVSWYQQVLGQGPQFIFQYYEKEERGRGNFPDRFSARQFPNYSSELNVNALLLGDSALYLCASSLYSGGAIGELFFGEGSRLTVL.

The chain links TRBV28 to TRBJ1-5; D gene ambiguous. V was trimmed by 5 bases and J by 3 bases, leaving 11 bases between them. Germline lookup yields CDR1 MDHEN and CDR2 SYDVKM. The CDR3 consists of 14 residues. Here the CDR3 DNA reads TGTGCCAGCAGTCCCCGGGTCCTCAATCAGCCCCAGCATTTT. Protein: CASSPRVLNQPQHF.

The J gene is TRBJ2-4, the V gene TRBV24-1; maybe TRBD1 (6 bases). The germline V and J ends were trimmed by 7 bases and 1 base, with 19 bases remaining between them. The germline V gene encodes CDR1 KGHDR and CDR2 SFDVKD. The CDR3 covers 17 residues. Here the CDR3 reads CATSSGQFGAAKNIQYF. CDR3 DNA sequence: TGTGCCACCAGCTCAGGACAGTTCGGGGCCGCCAAAAACATTCAGTACTTC.

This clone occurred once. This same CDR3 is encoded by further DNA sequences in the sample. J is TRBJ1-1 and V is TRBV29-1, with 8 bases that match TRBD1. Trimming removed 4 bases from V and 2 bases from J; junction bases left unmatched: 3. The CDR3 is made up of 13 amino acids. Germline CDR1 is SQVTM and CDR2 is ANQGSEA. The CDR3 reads CSVGTGTNTEAFF. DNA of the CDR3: TGCAGCGTTGGGACAGGGACCAACACTGAAGCTTTCTTT.

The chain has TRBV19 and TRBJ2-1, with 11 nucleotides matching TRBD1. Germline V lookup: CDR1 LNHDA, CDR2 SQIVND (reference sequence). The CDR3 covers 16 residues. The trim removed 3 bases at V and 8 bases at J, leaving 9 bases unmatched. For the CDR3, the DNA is TGTGCCAGTAGTATGTCAGGGACAGGGGGTTCGGATGAGCAGTTCTTC. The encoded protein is CASSMSGTGGSDEQFF.

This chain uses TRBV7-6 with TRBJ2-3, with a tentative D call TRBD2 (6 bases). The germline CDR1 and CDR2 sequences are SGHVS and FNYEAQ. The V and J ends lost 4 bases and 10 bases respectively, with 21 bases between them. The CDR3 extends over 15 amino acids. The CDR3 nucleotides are TGTGCCAGCAGCTCCTCCAGTCTTCCCACTAGCCCGCAGTATTTT. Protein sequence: CASSSSSLPTSPQYF.

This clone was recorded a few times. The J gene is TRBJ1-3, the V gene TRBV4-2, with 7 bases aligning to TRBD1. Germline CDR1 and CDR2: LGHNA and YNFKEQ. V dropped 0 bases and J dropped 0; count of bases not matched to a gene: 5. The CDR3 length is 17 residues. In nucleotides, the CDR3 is TGTGCCAGCAGCCAAGATCGGACAGGTTTCTCTGGAAACACCATATATTTT. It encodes CASSQDRTGFSGNTIYF.

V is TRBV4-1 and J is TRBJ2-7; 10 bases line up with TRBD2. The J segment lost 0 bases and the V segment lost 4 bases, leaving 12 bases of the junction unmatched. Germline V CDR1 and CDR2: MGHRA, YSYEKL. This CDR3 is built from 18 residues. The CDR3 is CASSPRALAGARSYEQYF. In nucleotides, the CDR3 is TGCGCCAGCAGCCCGCGAGCGCTAGCGGGGGCCCGCTCCTACGAGCAGTACTTC.

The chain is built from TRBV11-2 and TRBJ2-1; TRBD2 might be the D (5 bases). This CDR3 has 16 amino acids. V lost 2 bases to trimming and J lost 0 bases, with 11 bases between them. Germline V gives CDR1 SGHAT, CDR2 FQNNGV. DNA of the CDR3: TGTGCCAGCAGCTTATTACGGGGTGGCTCCTACAATGAGCAGTTCTTC. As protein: CASSLLRGGSYNEQFF.

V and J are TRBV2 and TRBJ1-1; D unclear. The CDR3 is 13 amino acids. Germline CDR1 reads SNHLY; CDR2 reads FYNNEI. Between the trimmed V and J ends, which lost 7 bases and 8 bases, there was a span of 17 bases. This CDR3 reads CASTEREGGEAFF. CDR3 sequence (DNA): TGTGCCAGCACCGAGAGAGAGGGTGGGGAAGCTTTCTTT.

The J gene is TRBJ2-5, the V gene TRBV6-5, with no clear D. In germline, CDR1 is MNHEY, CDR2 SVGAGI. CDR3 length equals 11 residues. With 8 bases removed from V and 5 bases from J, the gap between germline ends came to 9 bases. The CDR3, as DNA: TGTGCCAGCGGCGTTAGCGAGACCCAGTACTTC. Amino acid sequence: CASGVSETQYF.

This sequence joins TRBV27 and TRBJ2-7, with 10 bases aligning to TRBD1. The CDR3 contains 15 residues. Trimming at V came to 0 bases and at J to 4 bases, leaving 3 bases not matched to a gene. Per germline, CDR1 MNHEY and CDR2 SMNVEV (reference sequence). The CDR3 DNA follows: TGTGCCAGCAGTTTATCGCGGGACAGGGGTTACGAGCAGTACTTC. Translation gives CASSLSRDRGYEQYF.

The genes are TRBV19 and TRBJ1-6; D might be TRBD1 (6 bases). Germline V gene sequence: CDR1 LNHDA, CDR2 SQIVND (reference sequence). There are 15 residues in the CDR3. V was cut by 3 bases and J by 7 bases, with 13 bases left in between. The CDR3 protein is CASSIAGVVNSPLHF. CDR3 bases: TGTGCCAGTAGTATCGCAGGGGTGGTAAATTCACCCCTCCACTTT.